This TCR beta chain was observed in a study of cytotoxic CD8 clonotypes in ibrutinib-treated CLL. General study points: Measured clonality at baseline was greater than in age-matched healthy donors and tracked with circulating CD8+ T-cell counts. Sustained-remission patients were sampled at one set of times and progressing patients at different ones.

The data were produced by immunoSEQ multiplex PCR, yet TCRdb's version contains in-frame clones alone and is incomplete. The table includes over 70,000 clones, 70% to 80% detected once. Approximately 1.8 micrograms of genomic DNA came from cryopreserved PBMCs for TCR beta libraries. Concerning this clone itself: Antigen: not known.

The specimen was PBMCs, collected after 12 months of ibrutinib treatment. The sequence was obtained from a human donor with chronic lymphocytic leukemia.

This chain's CDR3 is CASSTGGEQFF. For the CDR3, the DNA is TGTGCCAGCAGTACGGGGGGGGAGCAGTTCTTC. The rearrangement uses TRBV2 and TRBJ2-1, with TRBD2 matching 8 bases. The CDR3 spans 11 residues. J gave up 10 bases and V 5 bases, and 1 base lay outside the gene matches. The germline gives CDR1 SNHLY, CDR2 FYNNEI.